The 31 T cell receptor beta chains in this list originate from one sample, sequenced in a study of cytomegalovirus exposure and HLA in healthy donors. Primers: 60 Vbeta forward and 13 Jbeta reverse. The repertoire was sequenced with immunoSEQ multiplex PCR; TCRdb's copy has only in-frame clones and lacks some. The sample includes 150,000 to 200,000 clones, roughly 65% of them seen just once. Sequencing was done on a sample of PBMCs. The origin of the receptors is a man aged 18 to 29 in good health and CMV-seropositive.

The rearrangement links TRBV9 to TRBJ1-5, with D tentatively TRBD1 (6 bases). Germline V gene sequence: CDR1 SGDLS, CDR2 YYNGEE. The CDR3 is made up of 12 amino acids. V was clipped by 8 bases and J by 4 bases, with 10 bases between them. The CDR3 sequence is CASGTYNQPQHF. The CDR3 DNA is TGTGCCAGTGGGACATATAATCAGCCCCAGCATTTT.

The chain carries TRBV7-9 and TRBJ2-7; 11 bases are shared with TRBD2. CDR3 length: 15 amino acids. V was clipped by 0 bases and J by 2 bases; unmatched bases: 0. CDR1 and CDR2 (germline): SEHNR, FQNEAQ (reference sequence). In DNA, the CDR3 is TGTGCCAGCAGCTTAGCTAGCGGGGGGGCCTACGAGCAGTACGTC. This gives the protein CASSLASGGAYEQYV.

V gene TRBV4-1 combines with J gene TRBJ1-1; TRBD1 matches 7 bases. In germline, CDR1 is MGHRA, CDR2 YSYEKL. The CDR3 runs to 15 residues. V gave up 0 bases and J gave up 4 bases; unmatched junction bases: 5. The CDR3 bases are TGCGCCAGCAGCCAAGATCAGGGGGGCGGCACTGAAGCTTTCTTT. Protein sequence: CASSQDQGGGTEAFF.

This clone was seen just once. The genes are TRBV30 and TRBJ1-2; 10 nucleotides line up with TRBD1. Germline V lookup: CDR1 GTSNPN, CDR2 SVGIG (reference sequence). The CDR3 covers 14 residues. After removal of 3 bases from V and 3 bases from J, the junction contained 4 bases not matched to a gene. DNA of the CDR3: TGTGCCTGGAGGCGGACAGGGGGAGACTATGGCTACACCTTC. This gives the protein CAWRRTGGDYGYTF. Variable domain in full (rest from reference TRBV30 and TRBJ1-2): SQTIHQWPATLVQPVGSPLSLECTVEGTSNPNLYWYRQAAGRGLQLLFYSVGIGQISSEVPQNLSASRPQDRQFILSSKKLLLSDSGFYLCAWRRTGGDYGYTFGSGTRLTVV.

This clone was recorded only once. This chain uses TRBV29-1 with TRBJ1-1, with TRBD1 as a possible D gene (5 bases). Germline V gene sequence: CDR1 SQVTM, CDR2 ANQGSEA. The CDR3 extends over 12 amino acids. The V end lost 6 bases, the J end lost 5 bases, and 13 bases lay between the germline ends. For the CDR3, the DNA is TGCAGCGTCTCCCGCCCAGGGACTGAAGCTTTCTTT. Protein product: CSVSRPGTEAFF.

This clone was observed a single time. The CDR3 DNA reads as TGTGCCAGCAGCTTTCACCTATCGACATACTCCTACGAGCAGTACGTC. Translating it yields CASSFHLSTYSYEQYV. The gene calls are TRBV5-6 and TRBJ2-7; D remains ambiguous. V lost 2 bases and J lost 0, with 15 bases in between. The CDR3 loop spans 16 amino acids. Germline CDR1 is SGHDT and CDR2 is YYEEEE.

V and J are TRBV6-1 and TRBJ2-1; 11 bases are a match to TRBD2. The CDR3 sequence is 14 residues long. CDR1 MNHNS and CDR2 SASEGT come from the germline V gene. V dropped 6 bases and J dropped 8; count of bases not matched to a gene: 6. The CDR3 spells CASRASGRRHEQFF. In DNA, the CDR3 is TGTGCCAGCAGGGCTAGCGGGAGGAGACATGAGCAGTTCTTC.

As DNA, the CDR3 is TGTGCCAGCAGCTTGCAGGCTAGCGGTGGCCAAGAGACCCAGTACTTC. Translating gives CASSLQASGGQETQYF. The chain links TRBV5-6 to TRBJ2-5; TRBD2 aligns across 7 bases. J was trimmed by 1 base and V by 1 base; bases with no gene match: 7. This CDR3 contains 16 residues. Germline V lookup: CDR1 SGHDT, CDR2 YYEEEE.

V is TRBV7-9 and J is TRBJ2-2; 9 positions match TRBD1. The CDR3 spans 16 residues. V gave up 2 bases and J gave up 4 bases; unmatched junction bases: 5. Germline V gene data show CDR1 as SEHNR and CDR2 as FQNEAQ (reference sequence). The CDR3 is CASSLRQGVVTGELFF. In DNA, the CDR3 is TGTGCCAGCAGCTTAAGACAGGGGGTTGTCACCGGGGAGCTGTTTTTT.

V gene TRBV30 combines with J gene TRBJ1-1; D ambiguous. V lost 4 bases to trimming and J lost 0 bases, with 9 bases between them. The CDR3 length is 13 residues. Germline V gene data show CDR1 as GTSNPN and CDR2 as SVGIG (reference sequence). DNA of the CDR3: TGTGCCTGGATGGCCAGAATGAACACTGAAGCTTTCTTT. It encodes CAWMARMNTEAFF.

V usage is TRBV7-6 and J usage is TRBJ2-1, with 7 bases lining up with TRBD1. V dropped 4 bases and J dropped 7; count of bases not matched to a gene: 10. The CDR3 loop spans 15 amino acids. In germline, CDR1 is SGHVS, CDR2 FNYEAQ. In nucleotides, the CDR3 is TGTGCCAGCAGCTCTACAGGGGAAAAGCTTAATGAGCAGTTCTTC. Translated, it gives CASSSTGEKLNEQFF.

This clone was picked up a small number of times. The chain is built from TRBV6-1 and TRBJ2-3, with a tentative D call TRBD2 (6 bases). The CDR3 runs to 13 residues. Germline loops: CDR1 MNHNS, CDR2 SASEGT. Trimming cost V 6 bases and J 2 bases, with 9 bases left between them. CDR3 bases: TGTGCCAGCAGGGGGGGACTCACAGATACGCAGTATTTT. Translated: CASRGGLTDTQYF.

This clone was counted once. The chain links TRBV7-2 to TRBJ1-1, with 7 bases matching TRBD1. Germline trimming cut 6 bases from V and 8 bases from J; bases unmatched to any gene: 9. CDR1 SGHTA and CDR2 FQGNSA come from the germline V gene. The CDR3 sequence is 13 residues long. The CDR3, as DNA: TGTGCCAGCAGTCTCACCATCAGGGGGGAAGCTTTCTTT. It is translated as CASSLTIRGEAFF.

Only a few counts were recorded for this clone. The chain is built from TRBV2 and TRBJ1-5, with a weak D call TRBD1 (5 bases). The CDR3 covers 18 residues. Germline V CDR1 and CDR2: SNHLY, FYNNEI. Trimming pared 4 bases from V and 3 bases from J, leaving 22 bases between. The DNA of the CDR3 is TGTGCCAGCAGTGTAACCCCGACGGACACGGAAAACAATCAGCCCCAGCATTTT. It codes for CASSVTPTDTENNQPQHF. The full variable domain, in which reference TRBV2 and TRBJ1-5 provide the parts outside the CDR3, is EPEVTQTPSHQVTQMGQEVILRCVPISNHLYFYWYRQILGQKVEFLVSFYNNEISEKSEIFDDQFSVERPDGSNFTLKIRSTKLEDSAMYFCASSVTPTDTENNQPQHFGDGTRLSIL.

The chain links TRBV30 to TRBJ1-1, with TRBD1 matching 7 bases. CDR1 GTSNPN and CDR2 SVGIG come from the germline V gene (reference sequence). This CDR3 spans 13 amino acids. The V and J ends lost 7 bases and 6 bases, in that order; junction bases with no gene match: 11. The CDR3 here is CAFRGYREPEAFF. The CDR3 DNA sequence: TGTGCCTTCAGGGGGTACAGGGAACCTGAAGCTTTCTTT.

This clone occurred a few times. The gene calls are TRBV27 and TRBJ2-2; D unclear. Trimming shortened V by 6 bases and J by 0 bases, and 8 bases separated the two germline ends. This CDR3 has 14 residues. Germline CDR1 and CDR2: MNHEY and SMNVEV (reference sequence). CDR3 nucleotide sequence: TGTGCCAGCAGCCGAGTGACGAACACCGGGGAGCTGTTTTTT. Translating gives CASSRVTNTGELFF.

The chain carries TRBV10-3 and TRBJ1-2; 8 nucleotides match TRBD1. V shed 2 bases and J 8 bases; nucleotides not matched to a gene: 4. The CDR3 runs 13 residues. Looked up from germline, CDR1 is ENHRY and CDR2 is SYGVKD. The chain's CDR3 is CAISEQGANGYTF. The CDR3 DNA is TGTGCCATCAGTGAGCAGGGGGCGAACGGCTACACCTTC.

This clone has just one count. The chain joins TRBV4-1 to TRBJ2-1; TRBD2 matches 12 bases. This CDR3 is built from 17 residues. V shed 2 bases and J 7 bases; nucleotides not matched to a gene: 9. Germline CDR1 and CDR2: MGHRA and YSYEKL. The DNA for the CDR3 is TGCGCCAGCAGCCAACCCACTAGCGGGAGGAAAGAGAATGAGCAGTTCTTC. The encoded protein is CASSQPTSGRKENEQFF.

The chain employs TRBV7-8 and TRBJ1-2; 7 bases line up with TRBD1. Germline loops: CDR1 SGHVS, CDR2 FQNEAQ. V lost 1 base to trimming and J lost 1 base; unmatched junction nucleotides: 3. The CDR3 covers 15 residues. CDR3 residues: CASSLVGTVNYGYTF. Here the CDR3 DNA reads TGTGCCAGCAGCTTAGTGGGGACAGTTAACTATGGCTACACCTTC. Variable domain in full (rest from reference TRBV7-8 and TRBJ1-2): GAGVSQSPRYKVAKRGQDVALRCDPISGHVSLFWYQQALGQGPEFLTYFQNEAQLDKSGLPSDRFFAERPEGSVSTLKIQRTQQEDSAVYLCASSLVGTVNYGYTFGSGTRLTVV.

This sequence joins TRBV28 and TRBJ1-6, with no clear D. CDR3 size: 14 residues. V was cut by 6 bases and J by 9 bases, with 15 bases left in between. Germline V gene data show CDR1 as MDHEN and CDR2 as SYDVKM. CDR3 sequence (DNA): TGTGCCAGCAGCCCCAACGCTCGGGGTTCACCCCTCCACTTT. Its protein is CASSPNARGSPLHF.

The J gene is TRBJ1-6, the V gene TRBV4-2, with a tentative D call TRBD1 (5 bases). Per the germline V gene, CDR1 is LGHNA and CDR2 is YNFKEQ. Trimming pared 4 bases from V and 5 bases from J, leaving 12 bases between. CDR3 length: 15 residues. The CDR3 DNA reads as TGTGCCAGCAGCCTTCAAGGACAAGATAATTCACCCCTCCACTTT. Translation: CASSLQGQDNSPLHF.

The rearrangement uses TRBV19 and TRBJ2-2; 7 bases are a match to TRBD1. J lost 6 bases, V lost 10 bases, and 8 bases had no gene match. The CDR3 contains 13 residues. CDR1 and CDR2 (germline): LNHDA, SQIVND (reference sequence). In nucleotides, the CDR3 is TGTGCCACTTCGTATACAGGGGCCGGGGAGCTGTTTTTT. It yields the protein CATSYTGAGELFF.

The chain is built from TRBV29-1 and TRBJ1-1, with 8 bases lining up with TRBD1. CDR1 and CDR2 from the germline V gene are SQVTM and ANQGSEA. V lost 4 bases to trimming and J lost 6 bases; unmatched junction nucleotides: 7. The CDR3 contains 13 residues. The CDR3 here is CSVAPRGLAEAFF. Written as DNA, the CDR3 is TGCAGCGTTGCCCCCAGGGGGCTGGCTGAAGCTTTCTTT.

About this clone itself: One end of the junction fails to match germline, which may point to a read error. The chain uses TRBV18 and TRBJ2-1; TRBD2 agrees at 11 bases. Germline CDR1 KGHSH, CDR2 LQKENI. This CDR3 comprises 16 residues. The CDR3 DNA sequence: TGTGCCAGCTCACCATTATCTAGCGGGGGGTACAATGGGCAGTTCTTC. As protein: CASSPLSSGGYNGQFF. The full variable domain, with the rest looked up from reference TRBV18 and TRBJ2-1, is NAGVMQNPRHLVRRRGQEARLRCSPMKGHSHVYWYRQLPEEGLKFMVYLQKENIIDESGMPKERFSAEFPKEGPSILRIQQVVRGDSAAYFCASSPLSSGGYNGQFFGPGTRLTVL.

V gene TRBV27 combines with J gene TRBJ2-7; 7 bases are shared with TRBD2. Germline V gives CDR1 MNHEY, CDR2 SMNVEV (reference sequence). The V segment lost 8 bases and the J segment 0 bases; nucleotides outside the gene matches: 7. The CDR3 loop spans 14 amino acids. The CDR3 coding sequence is TGTGCCAGCCCATTAAAGCGGGGCTCCTACGAGCAGTACGTC. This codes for CASPLKRGSYEQYV.

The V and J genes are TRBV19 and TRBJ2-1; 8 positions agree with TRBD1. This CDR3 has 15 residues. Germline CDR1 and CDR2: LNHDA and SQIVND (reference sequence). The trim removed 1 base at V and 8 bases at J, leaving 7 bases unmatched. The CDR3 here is CASSIGDRSYHEQFF. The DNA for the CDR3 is TGTGCCAGTAGTATAGGGGACAGGTCTTACCATGAGCAGTTCTTC.

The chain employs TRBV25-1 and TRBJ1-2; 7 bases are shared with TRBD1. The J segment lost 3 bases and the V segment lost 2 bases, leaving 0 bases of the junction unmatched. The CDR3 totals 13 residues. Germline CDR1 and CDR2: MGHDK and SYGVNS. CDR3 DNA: TGTGCCAGCAGTGAAACAGGGGACTATGGCTACACCTTC. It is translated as CASSETGDYGYTF.

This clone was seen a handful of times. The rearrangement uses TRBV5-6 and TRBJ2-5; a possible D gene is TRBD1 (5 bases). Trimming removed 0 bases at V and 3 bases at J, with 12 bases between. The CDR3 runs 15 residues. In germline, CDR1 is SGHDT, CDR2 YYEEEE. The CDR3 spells CASSLVGRGEETQYF. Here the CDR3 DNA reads TGTGCCAGCAGCTTGGTGGGTAGGGGTGAAGAGACCCAGTACTTC.

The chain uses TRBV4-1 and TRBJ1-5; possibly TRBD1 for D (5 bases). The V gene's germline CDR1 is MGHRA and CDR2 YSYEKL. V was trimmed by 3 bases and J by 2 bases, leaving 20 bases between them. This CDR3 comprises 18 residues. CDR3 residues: CASSQPPHQGEGNQPQHF. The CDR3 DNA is TGCGCCAGCAGCCAGCCTCCCCATCAGGGTGAAGGCAATCAGCCCCAGCATTTT.

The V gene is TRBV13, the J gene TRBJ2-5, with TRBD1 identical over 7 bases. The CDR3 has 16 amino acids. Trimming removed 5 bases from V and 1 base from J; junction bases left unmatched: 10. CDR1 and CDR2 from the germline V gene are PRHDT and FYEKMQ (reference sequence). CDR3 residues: CASSPHPRDSQETQYF. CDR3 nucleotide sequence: TGTGCCAGCAGCCCCCACCCCCGGGACAGCCAAGAGACCCAGTACTTC.

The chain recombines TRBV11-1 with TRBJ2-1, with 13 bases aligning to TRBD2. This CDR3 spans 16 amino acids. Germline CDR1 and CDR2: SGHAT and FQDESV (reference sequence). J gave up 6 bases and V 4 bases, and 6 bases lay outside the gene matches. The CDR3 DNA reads TGTGCCAGCAGCTCAAGGACTAGCGGGGGACTCAATGAGCAGTTCTTC. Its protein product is CASSSRTSGGLNEQFF.